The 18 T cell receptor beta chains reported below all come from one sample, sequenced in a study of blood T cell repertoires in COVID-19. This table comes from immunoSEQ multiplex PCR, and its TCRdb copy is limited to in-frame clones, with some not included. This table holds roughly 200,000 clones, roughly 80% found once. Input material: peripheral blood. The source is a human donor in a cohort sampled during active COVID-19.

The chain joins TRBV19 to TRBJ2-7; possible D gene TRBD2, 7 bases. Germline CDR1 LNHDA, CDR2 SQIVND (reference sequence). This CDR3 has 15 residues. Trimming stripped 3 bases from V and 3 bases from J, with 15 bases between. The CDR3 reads CASSIAGAGNYEQYF. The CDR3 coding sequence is TGTGCCAGTAGTATTGCGGGGGCAGGAAACTACGAGCAGTACTTC.

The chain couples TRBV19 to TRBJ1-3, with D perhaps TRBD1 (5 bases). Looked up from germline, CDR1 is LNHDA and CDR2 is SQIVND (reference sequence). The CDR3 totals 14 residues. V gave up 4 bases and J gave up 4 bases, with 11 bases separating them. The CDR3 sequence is CASSTQGYGNTIYF. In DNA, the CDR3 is TGTGCCAGTAGTACGCAGGGTTACGGAAACACCATATATTTT. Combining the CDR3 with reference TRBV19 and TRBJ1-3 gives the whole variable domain DGGITQSPKYLFRKEGQNVTLSCEQNLNHDAMYWYRQDPGQGLRLIYYSQIVNDFQKGDIAEGYSVSREKKESFPLTVTSAQKNPTAFYLCASSTQGYGNTIYFGEGSWLTVV.

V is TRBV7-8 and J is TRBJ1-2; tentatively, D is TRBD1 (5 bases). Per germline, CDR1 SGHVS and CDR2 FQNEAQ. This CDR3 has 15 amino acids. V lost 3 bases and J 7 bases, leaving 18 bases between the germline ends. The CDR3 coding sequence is TGTGCCAGCAGCTTCAATTCGGGACTGGATCGTGGCTACACCTTC. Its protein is CASSFNSGLDRGYTF.

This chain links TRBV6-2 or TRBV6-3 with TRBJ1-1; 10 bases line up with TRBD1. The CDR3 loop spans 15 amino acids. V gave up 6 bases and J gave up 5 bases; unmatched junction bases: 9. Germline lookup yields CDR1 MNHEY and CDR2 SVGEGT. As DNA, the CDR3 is TGTGCCAGCAGCCGAGCGGGACAGGGGTCAACTGAAGCTTTCTTT. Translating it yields CASSRAGQGSTEAFF.

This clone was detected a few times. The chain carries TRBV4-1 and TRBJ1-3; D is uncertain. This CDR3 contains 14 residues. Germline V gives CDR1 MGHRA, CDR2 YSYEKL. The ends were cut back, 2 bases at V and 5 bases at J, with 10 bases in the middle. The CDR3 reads CASSQTPGRNTIYF. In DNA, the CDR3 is TGCGCCAGCAGCCAAACCCCCGGTCGAAACACCATATATTTT.

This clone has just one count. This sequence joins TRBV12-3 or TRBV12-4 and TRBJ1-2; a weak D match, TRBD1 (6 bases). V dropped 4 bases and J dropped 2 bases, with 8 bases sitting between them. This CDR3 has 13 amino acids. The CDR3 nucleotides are TGTGCCAGCAGTTCCACAGGGAACTATGGCTACACCTTC. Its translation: CASSSTGNYGYTF.

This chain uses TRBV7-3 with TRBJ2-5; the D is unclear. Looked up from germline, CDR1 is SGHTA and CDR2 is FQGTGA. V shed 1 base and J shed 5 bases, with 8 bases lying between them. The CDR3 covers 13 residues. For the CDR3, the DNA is TGTGCCAGCAGCTTAAACCTTCGGGAGACCCAGTACTTC. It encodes CASSLNLRETQYF.

CDR3 sequence (DNA): TGTGCCAGCAGCTTACCCAGGGGGCTCGGATTTACAGATACGCAGTATTTT. It specifies CASSLPRGLGFTDTQYF. V usage is TRBV7-3 and J usage is TRBJ2-3; 8 nucleotides line up with TRBD1. CDR1 and CDR2 (germline): SGHTA, FQGTGA. Unmatched junction bases numbered 10, after V lost 2 bases and J lost 3 bases. The CDR3 has 17 amino acids.

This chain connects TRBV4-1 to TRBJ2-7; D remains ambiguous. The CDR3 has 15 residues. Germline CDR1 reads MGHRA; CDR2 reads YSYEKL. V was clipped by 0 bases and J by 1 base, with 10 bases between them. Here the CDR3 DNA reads TGCGCCAGCAGCCAAGAAGCCAGGCAGTCCTACGAGCAGTACTTC. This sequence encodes CASSQEARQSYEQYF.

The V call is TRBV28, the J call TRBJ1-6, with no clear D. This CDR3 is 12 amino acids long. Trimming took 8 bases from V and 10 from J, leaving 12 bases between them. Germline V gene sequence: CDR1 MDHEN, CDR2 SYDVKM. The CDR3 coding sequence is TGTGCCAGCTCCCTGAGGGTCTCACCCCTCCACTTT. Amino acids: CASSLRVSPLHF.

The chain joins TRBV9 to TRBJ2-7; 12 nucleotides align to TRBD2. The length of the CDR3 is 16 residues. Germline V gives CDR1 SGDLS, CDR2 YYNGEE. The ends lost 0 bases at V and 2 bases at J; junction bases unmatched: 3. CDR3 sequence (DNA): TGTGCCAGCAGCGTAGGGACTAGCGGGACCCCCTACGAGCAGTACTTC. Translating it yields CASSVGTSGTPYEQYF. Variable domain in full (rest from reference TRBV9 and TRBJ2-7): DSGVTQTPKHLITATGQRVTLRCSPRSGDLSVYWYQQSLDQGLQFLIQYYNGEERAKGNILERFSAQQFPDLHSELNLSSLELGDSALYFCASSVGTSGTPYEQYFGPGTRLTVT.

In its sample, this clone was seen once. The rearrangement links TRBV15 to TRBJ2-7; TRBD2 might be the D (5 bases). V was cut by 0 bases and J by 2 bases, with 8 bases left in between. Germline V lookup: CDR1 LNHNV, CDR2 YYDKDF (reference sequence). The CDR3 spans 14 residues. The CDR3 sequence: CATSRDRGTYEQYF. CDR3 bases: TGTGCCACCAGCAGAGATCGGGGAACCTACGAGCAGTACTTC. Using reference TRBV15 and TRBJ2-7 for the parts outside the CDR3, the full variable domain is DAMVIQNPRYQVTQFGKPVTLSCSQTLNHNVMYWYQQKSSQAPKLLFHYYDKDFNNEADTPDNFQSRRPNTSFCFLDIRSPGLGDTAMYLCATSRDRGTYEQYFGPGTRLTVT.

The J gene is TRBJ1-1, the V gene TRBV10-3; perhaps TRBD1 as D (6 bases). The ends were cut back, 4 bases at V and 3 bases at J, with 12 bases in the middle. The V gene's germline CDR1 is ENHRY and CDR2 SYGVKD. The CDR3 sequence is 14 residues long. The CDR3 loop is CAISGIDRYTEAFF. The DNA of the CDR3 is TGTGCCATCAGTGGTATTGACAGGTACACTGAAGCTTTCTTT.

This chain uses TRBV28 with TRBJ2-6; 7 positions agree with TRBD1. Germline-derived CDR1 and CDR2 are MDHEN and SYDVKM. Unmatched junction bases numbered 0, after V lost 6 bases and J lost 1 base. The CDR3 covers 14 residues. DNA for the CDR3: TGTGCCAGCAGGGACAGGTCTGGGGCCAACGTCCTGACTTTC. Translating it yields CASRDRSGANVLTF.

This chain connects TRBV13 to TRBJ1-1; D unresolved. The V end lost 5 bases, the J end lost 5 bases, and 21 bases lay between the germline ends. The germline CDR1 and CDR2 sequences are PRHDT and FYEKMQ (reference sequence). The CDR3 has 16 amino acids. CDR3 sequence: CASSPADIGGGTEAFF. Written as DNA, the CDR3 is TGTGCCAGCAGCCCAGCCGACATAGGCGGAGGGACTGAAGCTTTCTTT.

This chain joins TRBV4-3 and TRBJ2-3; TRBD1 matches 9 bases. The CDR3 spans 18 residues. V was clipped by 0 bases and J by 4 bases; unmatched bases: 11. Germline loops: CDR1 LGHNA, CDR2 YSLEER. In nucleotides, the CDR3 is TGCGCCAGCAGCCAAGAAGGGACAGGGATGATGGGTCCAGATACGCAGTATTTT. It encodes CASSQEGTGMMGPDTQYF.

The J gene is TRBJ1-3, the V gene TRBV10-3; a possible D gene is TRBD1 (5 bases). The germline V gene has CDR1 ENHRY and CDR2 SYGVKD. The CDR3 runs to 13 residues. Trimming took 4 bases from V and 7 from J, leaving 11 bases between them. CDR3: CAISVRGDNTIYF. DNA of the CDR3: TGTGCCATCAGTGTCCGGGGGGATAACACCATATATTTT.

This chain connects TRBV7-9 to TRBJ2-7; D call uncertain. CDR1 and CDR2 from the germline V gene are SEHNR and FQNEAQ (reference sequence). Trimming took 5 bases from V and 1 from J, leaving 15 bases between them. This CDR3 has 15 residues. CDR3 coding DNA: TGTGCCAGCAGCGATATTCAGAGGCAGTCCTACGAGCAGTACTTC. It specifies CASSDIQRQSYEQYF.